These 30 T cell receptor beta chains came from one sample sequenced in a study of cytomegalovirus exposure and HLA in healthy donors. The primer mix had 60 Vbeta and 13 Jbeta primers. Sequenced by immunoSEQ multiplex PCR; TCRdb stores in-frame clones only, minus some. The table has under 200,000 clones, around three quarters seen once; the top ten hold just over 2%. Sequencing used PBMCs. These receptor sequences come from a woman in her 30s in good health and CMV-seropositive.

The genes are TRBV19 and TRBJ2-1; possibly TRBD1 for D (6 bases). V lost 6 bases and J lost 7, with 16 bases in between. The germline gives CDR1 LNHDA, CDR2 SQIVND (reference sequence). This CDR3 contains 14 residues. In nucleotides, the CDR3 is TGTGCCAGTAGCATTGACAGGCCTTGGAATGAGCAGTTCTTC. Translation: CASSIDRPWNEQFF.

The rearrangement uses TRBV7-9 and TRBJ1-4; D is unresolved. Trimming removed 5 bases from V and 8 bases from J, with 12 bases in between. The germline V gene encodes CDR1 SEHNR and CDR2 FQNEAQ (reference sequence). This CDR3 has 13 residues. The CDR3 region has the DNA TGTGCCAGCAGCAAGCGAAAGAGGGAAAAACTGTTTTTT. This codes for CASSKRKREKLFF.

The CDR3 spells CASSLVGGNTEAFF. CDR3 DNA sequence: TGCGCCAGCAGCTTGGTGGGGGGGAACACTGAAGCTTTCTTT. The chain joins TRBV5-1 to TRBJ1-1; possible D gene TRBD1, 5 bases. V lost 0 bases and J 1 base, leaving 7 bases between the germline ends. CDR1 SGHRS and CDR2 YFSETQ come from the germline V gene. The length of the CDR3 is 14 residues.

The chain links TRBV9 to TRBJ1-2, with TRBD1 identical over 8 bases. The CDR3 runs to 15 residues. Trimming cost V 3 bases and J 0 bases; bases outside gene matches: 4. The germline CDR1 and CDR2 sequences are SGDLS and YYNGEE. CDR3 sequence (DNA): TGTGCCAGCAGCGCGCAGACAGGGGCTAACTATGGCTACACCTTC. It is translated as CASSAQTGANYGYTF.

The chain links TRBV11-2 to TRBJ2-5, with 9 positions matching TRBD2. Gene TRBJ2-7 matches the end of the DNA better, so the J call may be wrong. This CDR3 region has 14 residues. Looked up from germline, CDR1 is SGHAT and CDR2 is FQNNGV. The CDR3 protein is CAIAKREAPYEQYF. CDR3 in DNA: TGTGCCATCGCCAAGCGGGAGGCCCCCTACGAGCAGTACTTC.

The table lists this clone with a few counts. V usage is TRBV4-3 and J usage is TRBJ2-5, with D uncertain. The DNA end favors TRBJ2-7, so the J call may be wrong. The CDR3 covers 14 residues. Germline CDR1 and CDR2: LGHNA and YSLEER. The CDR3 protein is CASSQNTGPYEQYF. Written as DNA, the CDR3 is TGCGCCAGCAGCCAAAATACTGGTCCTTACGAGCAGTACTTC.

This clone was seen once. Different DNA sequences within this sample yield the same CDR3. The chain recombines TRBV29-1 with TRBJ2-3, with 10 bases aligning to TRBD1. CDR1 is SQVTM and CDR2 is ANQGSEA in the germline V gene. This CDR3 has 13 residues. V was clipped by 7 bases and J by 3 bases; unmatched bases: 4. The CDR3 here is CSGDRGGTDTQYF. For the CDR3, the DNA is TGCAGCGGGGACAGGGGTGGGACAGATACGCAGTATTTT.

CDR3 bases: TGTGCCAGCAGTTTAGCGGGGGGTTACAATGAGCAGTTCTTC. It specifies CASSLAGGYNEQFF. The chain has TRBV27 and TRBJ2-1, with 8 bases matching TRBD2. This CDR3 comprises 14 residues. Germline V CDR1 and CDR2: MNHEY, SMNVEV (reference sequence). V was pared by 2 bases and J by 4 bases, with 1 base of the junction left unmatched.

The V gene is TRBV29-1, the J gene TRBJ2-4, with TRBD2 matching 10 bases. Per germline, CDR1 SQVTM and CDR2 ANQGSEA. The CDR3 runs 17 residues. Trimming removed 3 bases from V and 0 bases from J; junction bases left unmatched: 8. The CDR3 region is CSVDGQREGLAKNIQYF. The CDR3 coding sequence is TGCAGCGTTGATGGACAGCGGGAGGGCCTAGCCAAAAACATTCAGTACTTC.

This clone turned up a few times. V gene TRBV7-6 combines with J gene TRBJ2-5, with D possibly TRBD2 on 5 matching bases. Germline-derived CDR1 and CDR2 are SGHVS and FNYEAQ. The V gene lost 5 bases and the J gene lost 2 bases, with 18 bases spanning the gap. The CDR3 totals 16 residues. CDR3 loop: CASSPGIHGQQETQYF. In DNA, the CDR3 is TGTGCCAGCAGCCCGGGGATCCACGGGCAACAAGAGACCCAGTACTTC.

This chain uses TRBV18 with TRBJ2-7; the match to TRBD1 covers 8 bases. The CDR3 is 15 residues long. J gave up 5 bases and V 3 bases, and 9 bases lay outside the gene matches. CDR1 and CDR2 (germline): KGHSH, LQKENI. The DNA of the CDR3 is TGTGCCAGCTCACCTACCGGGACAGGTAACCACGAGCAGTACTTC. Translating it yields CASSPTGTGNHEQYF. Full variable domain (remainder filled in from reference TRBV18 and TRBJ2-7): NAGVMQNPRHLVRRRGQEARLRCSPMKGHSHVYWYRQLPEEGLKFMVYLQKENIIDESGMPKERFSAEFPKEGPSILRIQQVVRGDSAAYFCASSPTGTGNHEQYFGPGTRLTVT.

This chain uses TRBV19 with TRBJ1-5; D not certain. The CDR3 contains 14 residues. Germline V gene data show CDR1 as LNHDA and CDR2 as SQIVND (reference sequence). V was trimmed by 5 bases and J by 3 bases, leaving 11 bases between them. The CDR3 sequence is CASSGSNLNQPQHF. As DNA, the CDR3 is TGTGCCAGTAGTGGGAGTAATCTCAATCAGCCCCAGCATTTT.

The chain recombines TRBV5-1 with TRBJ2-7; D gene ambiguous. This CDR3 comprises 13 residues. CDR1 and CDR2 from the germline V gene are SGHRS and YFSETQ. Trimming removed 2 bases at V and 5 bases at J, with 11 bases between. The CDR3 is CASSLTVFHEQYF. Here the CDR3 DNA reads TGCGCCAGCAGCTTAACGGTCTTCCACGAGCAGTACTTC.

CDR3 loop: CASSSRTSGGPWTGELFF. CDR3 nucleotides: TGCGCCAGCAGCTCGAGGACTAGCGGGGGTCCTTGGACCGGGGAGCTGTTTTTT. V and J are TRBV5-1 and TRBJ2-2; 13 nucleotides match TRBD2. V shed 3 bases and J 5 bases; nucleotides not matched to a gene: 10. CDR3 length: 18 amino acids. From germline, CDR1 is SGHRS and CDR2 YFSETQ.

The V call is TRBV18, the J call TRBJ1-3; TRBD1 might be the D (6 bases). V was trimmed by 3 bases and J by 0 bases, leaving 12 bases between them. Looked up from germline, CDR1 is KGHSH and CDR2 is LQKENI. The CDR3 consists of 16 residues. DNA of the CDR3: TGTGCCAGCTCACCCCGTCAGGGGATCTCTGGAAACACCATATATTTT. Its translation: CASSPRQGISGNTIYF.

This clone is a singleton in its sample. The CDR3 here is CASRHRGFGEQYF. The CDR3, as DNA: TGTGCCAGCAGACACAGGGGTTTCGGCGAGCAGTACTTC. The chain has TRBV6-1 and TRBJ2-7; TRBD1 matches 7 bases. The CDR3 spans 13 residues. Unmatched junction bases numbered 8, after V lost 6 bases and J lost 6 bases. Germline V gene lookup returns CDR1 MNHNS and CDR2 SASEGT.

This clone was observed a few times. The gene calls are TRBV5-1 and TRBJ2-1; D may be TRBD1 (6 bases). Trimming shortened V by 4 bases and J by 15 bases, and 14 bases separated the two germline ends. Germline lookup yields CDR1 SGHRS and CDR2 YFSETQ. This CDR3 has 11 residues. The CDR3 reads CASSQGTERFF. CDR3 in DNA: TGCGCCAGCAGCCAGGGGACGGAGAGGTTCTTC.

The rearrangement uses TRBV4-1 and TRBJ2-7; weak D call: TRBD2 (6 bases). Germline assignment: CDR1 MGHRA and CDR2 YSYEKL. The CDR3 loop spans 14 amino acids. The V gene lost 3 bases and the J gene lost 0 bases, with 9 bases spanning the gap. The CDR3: CASSQEGASYEQYF. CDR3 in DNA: TGCGCCAGCAGCCAGGAGGGTGCCTCCTACGAGCAGTACTTC.

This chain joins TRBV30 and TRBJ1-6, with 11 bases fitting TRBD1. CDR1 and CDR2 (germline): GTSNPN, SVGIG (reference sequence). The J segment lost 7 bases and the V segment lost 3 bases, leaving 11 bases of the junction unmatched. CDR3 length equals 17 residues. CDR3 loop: CAWRGRWGQGDNSPLHF. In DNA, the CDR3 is TGTGCCTGGAGGGGACGATGGGGACAGGGGGACAATTCACCCCTCCACTTT.

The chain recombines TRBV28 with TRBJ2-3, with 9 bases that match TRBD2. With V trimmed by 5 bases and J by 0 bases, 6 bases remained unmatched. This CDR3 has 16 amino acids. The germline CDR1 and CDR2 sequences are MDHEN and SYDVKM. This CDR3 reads CASSVRLAESTDTQYF. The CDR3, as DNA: TGTGCCAGCAGTGTTAGACTAGCGGAAAGCACAGATACGCAGTATTTT. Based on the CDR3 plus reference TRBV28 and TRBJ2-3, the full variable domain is DVKVTQSSRYLVKRTGEKVFLECVQDMDHENMFWYRQDPGLGLRLIYFSYDVKMKEKGDIPEGYSVSREKKERFSLILESASTNQTSMYLCASSVRLAESTDTQYFGPGTRLTVL.

CDR3 nucleotide sequence: TGCAGCGTTGAAGGGACAGGGGCGTACAATGAGCAGTTCTTC. It encodes CSVEGTGAYNEQFF. The chain combines TRBV29-1 with TRBJ2-1; 9 bases line up with TRBD1. V lost 1 base to trimming and J lost 4 bases; unmatched junction nucleotides: 2. The CDR3 covers 14 residues. CDR1 is SQVTM and CDR2 is ANQGSEA in the germline V gene.

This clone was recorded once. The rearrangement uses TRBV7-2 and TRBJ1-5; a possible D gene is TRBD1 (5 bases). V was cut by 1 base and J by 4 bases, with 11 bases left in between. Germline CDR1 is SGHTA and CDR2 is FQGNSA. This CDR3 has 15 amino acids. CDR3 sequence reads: CASSLDGARNQPQHF. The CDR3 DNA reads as TGTGCCAGCAGCTTAGATGGGGCGAGGAATCAGCCCCAGCATTTT.

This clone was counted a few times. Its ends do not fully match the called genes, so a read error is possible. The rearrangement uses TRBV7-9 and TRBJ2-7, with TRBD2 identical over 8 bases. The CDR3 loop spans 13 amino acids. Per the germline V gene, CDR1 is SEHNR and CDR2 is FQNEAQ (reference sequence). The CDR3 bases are TGTTCCAGCAGCCTTCACCTAGCGGGTGAGCAGTACTTC. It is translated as CSSSLHLAGEQYF.

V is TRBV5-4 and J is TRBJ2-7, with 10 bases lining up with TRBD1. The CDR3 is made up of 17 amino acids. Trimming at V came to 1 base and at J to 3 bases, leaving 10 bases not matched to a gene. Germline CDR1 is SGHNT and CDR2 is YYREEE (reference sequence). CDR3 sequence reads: CASSLQIVGDRGYEQYF. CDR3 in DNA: TGTGCCAGCAGCTTGCAGATTGTAGGGGACAGGGGCTACGAGCAGTACTTC.

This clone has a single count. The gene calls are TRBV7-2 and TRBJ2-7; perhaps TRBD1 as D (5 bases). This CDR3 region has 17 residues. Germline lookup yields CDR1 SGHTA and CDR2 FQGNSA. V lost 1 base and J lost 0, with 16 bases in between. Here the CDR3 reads CASSLGVGHSSSYEQYF. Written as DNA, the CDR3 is TGTGCCAGCAGCTTAGGGGTGGGGCACTCGAGCTCCTACGAGCAGTACTTC.

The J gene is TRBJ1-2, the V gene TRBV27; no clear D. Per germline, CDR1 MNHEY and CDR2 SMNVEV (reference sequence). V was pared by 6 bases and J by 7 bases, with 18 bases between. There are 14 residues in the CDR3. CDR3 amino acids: CASRVISGVGGYTF. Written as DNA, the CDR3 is TGTGCCAGCAGAGTTATATCCGGGGTGGGTGGCTACACCTTC.

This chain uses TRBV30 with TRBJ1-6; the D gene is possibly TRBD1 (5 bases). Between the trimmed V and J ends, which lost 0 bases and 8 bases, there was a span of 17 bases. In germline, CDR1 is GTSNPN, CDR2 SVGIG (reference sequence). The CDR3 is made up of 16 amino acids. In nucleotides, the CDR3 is TGTGCCTGGAGTGTACCGGAGGGGCGAGGGGATTCACCCCTCCACTTT. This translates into CAWSVPEGRGDSPLHF.

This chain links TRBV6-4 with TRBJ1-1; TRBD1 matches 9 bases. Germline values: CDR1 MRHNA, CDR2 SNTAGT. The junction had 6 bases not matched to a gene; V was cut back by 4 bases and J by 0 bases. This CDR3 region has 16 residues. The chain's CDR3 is CASSAGTGTMNTEAFF. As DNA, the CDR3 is TGTGCCAGCAGTGCCGGGACAGGGACTATGAACACTGAAGCTTTCTTT.

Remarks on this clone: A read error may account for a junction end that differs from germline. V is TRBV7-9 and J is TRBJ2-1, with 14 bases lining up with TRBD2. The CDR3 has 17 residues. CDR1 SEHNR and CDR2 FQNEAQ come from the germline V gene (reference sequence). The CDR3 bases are TGTTCCAGCAGCTTGCCGGGGACTAGCGGGAGAATAGGAGAGCAGTTCTTC. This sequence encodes CSSSLPGTSGRIGEQFF.

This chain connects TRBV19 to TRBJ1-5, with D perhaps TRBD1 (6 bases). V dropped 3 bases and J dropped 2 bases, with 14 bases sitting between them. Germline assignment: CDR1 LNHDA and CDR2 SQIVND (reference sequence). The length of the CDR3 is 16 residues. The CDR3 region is CASSIRRGEGNQPQHF. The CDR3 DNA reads TGTGCCAGTAGTATTCGCAGGGGAGAGGGCAATCAGCCCCAGCATTTT.